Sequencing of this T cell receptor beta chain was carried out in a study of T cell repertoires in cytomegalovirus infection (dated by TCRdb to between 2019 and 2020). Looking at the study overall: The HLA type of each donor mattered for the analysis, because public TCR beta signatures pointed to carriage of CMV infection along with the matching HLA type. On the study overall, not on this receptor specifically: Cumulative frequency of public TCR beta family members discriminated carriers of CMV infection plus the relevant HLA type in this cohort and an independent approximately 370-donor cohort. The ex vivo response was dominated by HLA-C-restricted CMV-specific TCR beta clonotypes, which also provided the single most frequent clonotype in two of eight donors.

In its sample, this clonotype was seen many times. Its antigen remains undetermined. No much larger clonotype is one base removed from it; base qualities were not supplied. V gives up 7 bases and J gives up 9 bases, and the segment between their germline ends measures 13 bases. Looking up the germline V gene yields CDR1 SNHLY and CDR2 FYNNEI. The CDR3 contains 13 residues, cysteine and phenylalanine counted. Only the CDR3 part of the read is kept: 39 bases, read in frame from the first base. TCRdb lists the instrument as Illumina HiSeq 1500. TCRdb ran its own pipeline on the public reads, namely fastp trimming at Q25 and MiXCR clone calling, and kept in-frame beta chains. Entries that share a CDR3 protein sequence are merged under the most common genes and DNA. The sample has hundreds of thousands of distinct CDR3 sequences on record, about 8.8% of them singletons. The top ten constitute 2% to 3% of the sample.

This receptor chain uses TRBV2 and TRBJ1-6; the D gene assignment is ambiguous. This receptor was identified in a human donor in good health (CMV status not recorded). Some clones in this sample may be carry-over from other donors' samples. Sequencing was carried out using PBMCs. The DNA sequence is TGTGCCAGCACCGAGGAGGGAATTTCACCCCTCCACTTT. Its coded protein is CASTEEGISPLHF.